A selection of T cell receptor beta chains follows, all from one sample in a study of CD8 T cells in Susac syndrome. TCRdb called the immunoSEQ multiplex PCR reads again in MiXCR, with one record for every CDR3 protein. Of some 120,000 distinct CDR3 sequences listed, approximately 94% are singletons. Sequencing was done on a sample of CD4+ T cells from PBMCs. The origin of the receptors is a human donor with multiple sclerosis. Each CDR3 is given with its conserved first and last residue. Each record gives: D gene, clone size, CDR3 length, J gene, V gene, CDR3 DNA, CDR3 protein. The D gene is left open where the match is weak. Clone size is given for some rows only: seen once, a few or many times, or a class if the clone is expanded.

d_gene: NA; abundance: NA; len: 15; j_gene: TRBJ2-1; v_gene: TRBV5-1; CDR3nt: TGCGCCAGCAGGGATCCGGGACTCTCCTACAATGAGCAGTTCTTC; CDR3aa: CASRDPGLSYNEQFF
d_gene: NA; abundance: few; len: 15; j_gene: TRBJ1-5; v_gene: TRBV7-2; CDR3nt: TGTGCCAGCAGCTTAGATGGATATAGCAATCAGCCCCAGCATTTT; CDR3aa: CASSLDGYSNQPQHF
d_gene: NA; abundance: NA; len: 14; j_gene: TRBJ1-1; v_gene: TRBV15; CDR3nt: TGTGCCACCAGCAGTCTCGGAGGGGAGTTTGAAGCTTTCTTT; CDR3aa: CATSSLGGEFEAFF
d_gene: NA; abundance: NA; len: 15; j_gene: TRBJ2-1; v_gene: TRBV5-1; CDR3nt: TGCGCCAGCAGCCATGGAGAGCTTTACTACAATGAGCAGTTCTTC; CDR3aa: CASSHGELYYNEQFF
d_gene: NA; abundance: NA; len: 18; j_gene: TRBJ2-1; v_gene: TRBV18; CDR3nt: TGTGCCAGCTCACCCGGTGTTGGGGGGGCAAGCTCCTACAATGAGCAGTTCTTC; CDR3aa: CASSPGVGGASSYNEQFF
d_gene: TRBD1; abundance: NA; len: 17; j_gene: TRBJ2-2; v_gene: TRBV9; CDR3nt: TGTGCCAGCAGCGATGCGTCCGGGACAGGCTACACCGGGGAGCTGTTTTTT; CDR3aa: CASSDASGTGYTGELFF
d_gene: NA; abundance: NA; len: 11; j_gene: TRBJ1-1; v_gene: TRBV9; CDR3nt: TGTGCCAGCAGCGCGGTTGTAGGAGCTTTCTTT; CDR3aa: CASSAVVGAFF
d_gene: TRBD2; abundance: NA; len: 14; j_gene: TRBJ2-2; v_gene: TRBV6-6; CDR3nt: TGTGCCAGCCGGACTAGCGGTAACACCGGGGAGCTGTTTTTT; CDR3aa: CASRTSGNTGELFF
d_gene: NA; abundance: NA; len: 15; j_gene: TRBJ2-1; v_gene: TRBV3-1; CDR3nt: TGTGCCAGCAGCCAAAGGCGGAATCCCTACAATGAGCAGTTCTTC; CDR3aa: CASSQRRNPYNEQFF
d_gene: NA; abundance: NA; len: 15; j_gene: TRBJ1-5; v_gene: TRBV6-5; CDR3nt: TGTGCCAGCAGTTACTCGGGGGCGGGCAATCAGCCCCAGCATTTT; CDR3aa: CASSYSGAGNQPQHF
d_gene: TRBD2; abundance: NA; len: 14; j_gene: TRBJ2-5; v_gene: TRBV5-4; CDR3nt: TGTGCCAGCAGCCCTTGGGGGGGAGGGAAGACCCAGTACTTC; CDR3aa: CASSPWGGGKTQYF
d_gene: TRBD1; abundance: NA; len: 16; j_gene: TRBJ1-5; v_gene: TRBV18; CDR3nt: TGTGCCAGCTCACCCGGACAGGGGGCAGGCAATCAGCCCCAGCATTTT; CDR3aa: CASSPGQGAGNQPQHF
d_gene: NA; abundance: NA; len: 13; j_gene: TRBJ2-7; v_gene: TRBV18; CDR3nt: TGTGCCAGCTCCTACGCCGAGCTTTACGAGCAGTACTTC; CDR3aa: CASSYAELYEQYF
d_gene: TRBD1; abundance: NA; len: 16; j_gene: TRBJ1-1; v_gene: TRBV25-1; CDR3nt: TGTGCCACCGACGGTGGGACAGGGTCTATGAACACTGAAGCTTTCTTT; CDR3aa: CATDGGTGSMNTEAFF
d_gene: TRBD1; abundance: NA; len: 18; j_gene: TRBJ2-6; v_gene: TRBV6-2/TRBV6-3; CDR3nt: TGTGCCAGCACCCCCTTGTGGGACAGCTTCGAGAGGGCCAACGTCCTGACTTTC; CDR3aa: CASTPLWDSFERANVLTF
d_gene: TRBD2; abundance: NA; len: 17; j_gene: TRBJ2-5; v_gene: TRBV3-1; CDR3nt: TGTGCCAGCAGCCACCGGACTAGCGGGGGTCGCCAAGAGACCCAGTACTTC; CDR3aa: CASSHRTSGGRQETQYF
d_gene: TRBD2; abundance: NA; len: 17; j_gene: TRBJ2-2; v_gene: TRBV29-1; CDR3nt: TGCAGCGTTGCATACTTAGCGGGGGACCTAATCACCGGGGAGCTGTTTTTT; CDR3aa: CSVAYLAGDLITGELFF
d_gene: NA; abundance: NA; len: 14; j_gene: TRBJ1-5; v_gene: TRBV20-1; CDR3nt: TGCAGTGCTAGAGCCGGGGCAAGCAATCAGCCCCAGCATTTT; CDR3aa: CSARAGASNQPQHF
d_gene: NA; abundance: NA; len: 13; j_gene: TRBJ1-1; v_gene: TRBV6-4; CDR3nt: TGTGCCAGCAGTGTTGCGGACAGCACTGAAGCTTTCTTT; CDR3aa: CASSVADSTEAFF
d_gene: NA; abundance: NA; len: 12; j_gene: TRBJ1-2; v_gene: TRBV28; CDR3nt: TGTGCCAGCAGACAGGGAATCTATGGCTACACCTTC; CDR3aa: CASRQGIYGYTF
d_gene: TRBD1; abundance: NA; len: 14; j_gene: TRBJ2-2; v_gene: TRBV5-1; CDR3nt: TGCGCCAGCCGGGACAGGGGCAACCCCGGGGAGCTGTTTTTT; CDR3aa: CASRDRGNPGELFF
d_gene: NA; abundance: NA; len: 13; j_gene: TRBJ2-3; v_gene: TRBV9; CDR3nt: TGTGCCAGCAGAGGGGGGGGCACAGATACGCAGTATTTT; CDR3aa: CASRGGGTDTQYF
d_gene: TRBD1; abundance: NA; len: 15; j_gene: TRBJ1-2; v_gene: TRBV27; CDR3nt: TGTGCCAGCAGTGAAAACAGGGGGCCGGTGTATGGCTACACCTTC; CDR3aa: CASSENRGPVYGYTF
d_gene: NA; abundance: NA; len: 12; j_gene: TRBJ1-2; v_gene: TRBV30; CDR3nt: TGTGCCTGGGATGTGGGGGTCTATGGCTACACCTTC; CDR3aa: CAWDVGVYGYTF
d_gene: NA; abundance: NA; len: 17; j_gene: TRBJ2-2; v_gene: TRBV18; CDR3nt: TGTGCCAGCTCACCACCATCGGCAGGGTTGAACACCGGGGAGCTGTTTTTT; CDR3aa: CASSPPSAGLNTGELFF
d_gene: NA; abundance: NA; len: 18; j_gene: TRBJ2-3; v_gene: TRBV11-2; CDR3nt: TGTGCCAGCAGCTTAGGGGTTGCGGGACAGACTAGCACAGATACGCAGTATTTT; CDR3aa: CASSLGVAGQTSTDTQYF
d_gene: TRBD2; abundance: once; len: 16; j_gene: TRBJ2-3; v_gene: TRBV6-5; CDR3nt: TGTGCCAGCAGTTACTCGACAGCGGGGGGCATAGATACGCAGTATTTT; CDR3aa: CASSYSTAGGIDTQYF
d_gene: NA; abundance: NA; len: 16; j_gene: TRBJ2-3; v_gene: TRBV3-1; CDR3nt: TGTGCCAGCAGCCAAGCGGGCGAGGGGGGGAGCGGTACGCAGTATTTT; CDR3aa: CASSQAGEGGSGTQYF
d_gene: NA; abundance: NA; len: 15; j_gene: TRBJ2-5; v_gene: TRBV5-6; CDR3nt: TGTGCCAGCAGCTTGCCAGGGCTGGCCCAAGAGACCCAGTACTTC; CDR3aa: CASSLPGLAQETQYF
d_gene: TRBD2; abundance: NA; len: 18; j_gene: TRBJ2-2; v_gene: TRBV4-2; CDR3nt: TGTGCCAGCAGCCAAGATTCTAGCGGGAGATTGTCGGCCGGGGAGCTGTTTTTT; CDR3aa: CASSQDSSGRLSAGELFF
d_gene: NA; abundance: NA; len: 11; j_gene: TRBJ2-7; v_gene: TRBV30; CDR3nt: TGTGCCTGGGGGGGCGGTTACGAGCAGTACTTC; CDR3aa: CAWGGGYEQYF
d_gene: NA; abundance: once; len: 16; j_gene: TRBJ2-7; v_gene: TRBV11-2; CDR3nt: TGTGCCAGCAGCCCTCTTCGGCGAGGGCAAACCTACGAGCAGTACTTC; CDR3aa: CASSPLRRGQTYEQYF
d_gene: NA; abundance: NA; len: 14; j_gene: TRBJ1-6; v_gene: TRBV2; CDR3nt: TGTGCCAGCAGTTCTAGCTCCTATAATTCACCCCTCCACTTT; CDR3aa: CASSSSSYNSPLHF
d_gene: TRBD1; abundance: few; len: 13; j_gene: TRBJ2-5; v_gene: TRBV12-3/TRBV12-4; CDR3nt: TGTGCCAGCAGTCGCGGACAGGGCGAGACCCAGTACTTC; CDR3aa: CASSRGQGETQYF
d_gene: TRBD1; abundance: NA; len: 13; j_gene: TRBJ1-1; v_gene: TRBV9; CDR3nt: TGTGCCAGCACCAGGGGGCTGGGCACTGAAGCTTTCTTT; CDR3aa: CASTRGLGTEAFF
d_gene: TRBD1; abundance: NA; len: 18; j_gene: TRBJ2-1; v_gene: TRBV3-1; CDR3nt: TGTGCCAGCAGCCCACCACCCGGGACAGGGGCCTCCTACAATGAGCAGTTCTTC; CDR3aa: CASSPPPGTGASYNEQFF
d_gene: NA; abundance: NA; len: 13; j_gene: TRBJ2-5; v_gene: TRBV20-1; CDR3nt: TGCAGTGCTAACAGGAGGAACCAAGAGACCCAGTACTTC; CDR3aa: CSANRRNQETQYF
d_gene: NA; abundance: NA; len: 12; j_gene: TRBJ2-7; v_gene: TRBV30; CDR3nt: TGTGCCTGGAGGGGGGGCGGCTACGAGCAGTACTTC; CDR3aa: CAWRGGGYEQYF
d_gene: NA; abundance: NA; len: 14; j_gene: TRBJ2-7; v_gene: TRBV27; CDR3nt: TGTGCCAGCAGTTCCCGGGACGGCTCCTACGAGCAGTACTTC; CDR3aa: CASSSRDGSYEQYF
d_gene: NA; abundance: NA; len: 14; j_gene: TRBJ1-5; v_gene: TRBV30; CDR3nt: TGTGCCTGGAGTGTAAATCATAGCAATCAGCCCCAGCATTTT; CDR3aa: CAWSVNHSNQPQHF
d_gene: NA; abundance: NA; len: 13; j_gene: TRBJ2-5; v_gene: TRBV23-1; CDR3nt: TGCGCCAGCACCCGAGGGCTCCAAGAGACCCAGTACTTC; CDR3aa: CASTRGLQETQYF